The clone carrying this T cell receptor (beta chain) appeared many times. Its specificity is unknown. For TCRbeta, the library was prepared with unique molecular identifiers. Via MiXCR, TCRdb re-called the PCR reads, giving one row per CDR3 protein. The sample consists of tens of thousands of distinct CDR3 sequences, 5% to 7% of them appearing once. The V end was cut by 5 bases, the J end by 8 bases, with 18 bases between. This CDR3 contains 15 residues. Germline CDR1 and CDR2: MNHEY and SMNVEV (reference sequence). This record belongs to a study of T-cell reconstitution after alpha-beta-depleted transplantation in children. Study results and limitations: Two months or so post-transplant, alpha-beta T cells reportedly derived from several hundred expanded graft clones. Among T cells one year after transplant, newly produced cells accounted for most counts and diversity.

The chain is built from TRBV27 and TRBJ1-4, with a possible D match to TRBD1 (5 bases). Sequenced here: peripheral blood, sampled 60 days after TCRalphabeta/CD19-depleted stem cell transplant. This TCR was sampled from a child less than two years old who had a stem cell transplant for acute myeloid leukemia, so the T cells may come from the graft donor. CDR3 amino acids: CASSDSMGRPEKLFF. The CDR3 DNA reads TGTGCCAGCAGTGATTCCATGGGACGGCCCGAAAAACTGTTTTTT.